Below, 23 T cell receptor beta chains from the same sample are listed, as sequenced in a study of read filtering for tumor transcriptome and immune sequencing. The library was built from about 370 ng RNA with molecular barcoded adaptors for alpha/delta and beta/gamma chains. One entry per CDR3 protein results from TCRdb running MiXCR on the reads. The sample contains roughly 93,000 distinct CDR3 sequences, approximately 21% of which appear only once. Input material: a population of CD138-negative cells sorted from bone marrow. The receptors come from a donor aged 40 or older with multiple myeloma.

As for this clonotype: An end of the junction does not agree with germline; a read error may underlie this. The chain carries TRBV12-3 or TRBV12-4 and TRBJ2-5; tentatively, D is TRBD2 (5 bases). This CDR3 contains 14 residues. DNA for the CDR3: TGTGCCAGCACTTTATCCAGAAGGAGGGAGACCCAGTACTTC. Protein: CASTLSRRRETQYF.

The chain joins TRBV19 to TRBJ2-2; weak D call: TRBD1 (6 bases). CDR3 length: 16 residues. The V end lost 10 bases, the J end lost 0 bases, and 18 bases lay between the germline ends. CDR1 is LNHDA, CDR2 SQIVND, per germline (reference sequence). The CDR3 DNA sequence: TGTGCCACTAAAACTGGACAGATATCGAACACCGGGGAGCTGTTTTTT. Its protein is CATKTGQISNTGELFF.

Only a few counts were recorded for this clonotype. This sequence joins TRBV29-1 and TRBJ1-1; 9 nucleotides align to TRBD1. In germline, CDR1 is SQVTM, CDR2 ANQGSEA. The CDR3 contains 13 residues. V dropped 7 bases and J dropped 1; count of bases not matched to a gene: 4. CDR3 in amino acids: CSASDRGNTEAFF. DNA for the CDR3: TGCAGCGCGTCGGACAGGGGGAACACTGAAGCTTTCTTT.

This clonotype was counted many times. The chain employs TRBV3-1 and TRBJ1-2, with 8 bases fitting TRBD1. J was trimmed by 4 bases and V by 1 base; bases with no gene match: 5. Germline loops: CDR1 LGHDT, CDR2 YNNKEL (reference sequence). This CDR3 has 15 amino acids. This CDR3 reads CASSQVAQGVYGYTF. For the CDR3, the DNA is TGTGCCAGCAGCCAAGTGGCACAGGGGGTCTATGGCTACACCTTC. Together with reference TRBV3-1 and TRBJ1-2, the CDR3 gives the full variable domain: DTAVSQTPKYLVTQMGNDKSIKCEQNLGHDTMYWYKQDSKKFLKIMFSYNNKELIINETVPNRFSPKSPDKAHLNLHINSLELGDSAVYFCASSQVAQGVYGYTFGSGTRLTVV.

This clonotype has at least ten counts. The rearrangement joins TRBV2 to TRBJ1-1; 8 bases are a match to TRBD1. CDR1 SNHLY and CDR2 FYNNEI come from the germline V gene. V shed 6 bases, J shed 10 bases, and the junction held 7 bases outside the gene matches. The CDR3 spans 12 residues. CDR3 sequence: CASRDRVFAAFF. DNA of the CDR3: TGTGCCAGCAGGGACAGGGTTTTTGCAGCTTTCTTT.

Only a few counts were recorded for this clonotype. V is TRBV20-1 and J is TRBJ1-2; 7 bases align to TRBD1. In germline, CDR1 is DFQATT, CDR2 SNEGSKA (reference sequence). Trimming cost V 6 bases and J 4 bases; bases outside gene matches: 5. The CDR3 runs 12 residues. The CDR3 here is CSANRQGYGYTF. CDR3 coding DNA: TGCAGTGCAAACCGACAGGGCTATGGCTACACCTTC.

This clonotype has at least ten counts. The chain joins TRBV9 to TRBJ2-3; 9 bases map to TRBD1. This CDR3 comprises 15 residues. Germline CDR1 and CDR2: SGDLS and YYNGEE. Trimming at V came to 4 bases and at J to 10 bases, leaving 13 bases not matched to a gene. CDR3 in DNA: TGTGCCAGCAGCACCCGGGACAGGGCGTCATCGGCGCAGTATTTT. Protein: CASSTRDRASSAQYF.

The chain has TRBV7-2 and TRBJ1-4; possibly TRBD1 for D (5 bases). Germline CDR1 and CDR2: SGHTA and FQGNSA. Deletions cut 1 base from V and 7 bases from J, with 16 bases between. The CDR3 loop spans 16 amino acids. The CDR3 loop reads CASSLELTAGVEKLFF. The CDR3 DNA follows: TGTGCCAGCAGCTTAGAGCTGACAGCGGGGGTTGAAAAACTGTTTTTT.

This clonotype was picked up many times. The chain recombines TRBV11-2 with TRBJ2-1, with D perhaps matching TRBD2 (6 bases). Per germline, CDR1 SGHAT and CDR2 FQNNGV. The V and J ends lost 5 bases and 7 bases respectively, with 6 bases between them. The CDR3 is 11 amino acids. CDR3 in DNA: TGTGCCAGCAGCGGGGGGAATGAGCAGTTCTTC. Amino acids: CASSGGNEQFF.

This clonotype was seen at least ten times. This chain links TRBV11-2 with TRBJ2-2, with D possibly matching TRBD1 (5 bases). Germline loops: CDR1 SGHAT, CDR2 FQNNGV. The length of the CDR3 is 15 residues. The V end was cut by 8 bases, the J end by 1 base, with 14 bases between. The CDR3 bases are TGTGCCAGCTCGTTAGGACAAATGAACACCGGGGAGCTGTTTTTT. The encoded protein is CASSLGQMNTGELFF.

The DNA of the CDR3 is TGCAGCGTTCGCGGCAGGACGGGGACTGAAGCTTTCTTT. It translates to CSVRGRTGTEAFF. V gene TRBV29-1 combines with J gene TRBJ1-1; D is unclear. Trimming cost V 5 bases and J 5 bases, with 15 bases left between them. The CDR3 covers 13 residues. Germline lookup yields CDR1 SQVTM and CDR2 ANQGSEA.

This clonotype was seen repeatedly, ten times or more. V is TRBV5-1 and J is TRBJ1-6, with TRBD1 matching 7 bases. The CDR3 covers 15 residues. Germline trimming cut 4 bases from V and 5 bases from J; bases unmatched to any gene: 6. The germline V gene has CDR1 SGHRS and CDR2 YFSETQ. The DNA for the CDR3 is TGCGCCAGCAGCCAACAGGGGAATAATAATTCACCCCTCCACTTT. This gives the protein CASSQQGNNNSPLHF.

This clonotype has at least ten counts. The chain joins TRBV2 to TRBJ2-2; unclear D gene. V was pared by 5 bases and J by 4 bases, with 8 bases between. The length of the CDR3 is 13 residues. CDR1 is SNHLY and CDR2 is FYNNEI in the germline V gene. The CDR3 nucleotides are TGTGCCAGCAGTCGACACCCCACCGGGGAGCTGTTTTTT. Protein: CASSRHPTGELFF.

This clonotype was seen at least ten times. The rearrangement uses TRBV11-2 and TRBJ1-6, with D tentatively TRBD1 (6 bases). V lost 6 bases, J lost 7 bases, and 19 bases lay in between. CDR1 SGHAT and CDR2 FQNNGV come from the germline V gene. The CDR3 extends over 16 amino acids. CDR3 in DNA: TGTGCCAGCAGGGCGGCGGGGGGGCTCTCCAATTCACCCCTCCACTTT. Translation gives CASRAAGGLSNSPLHF.

This clonotype occurred many times. The chain has TRBV28 and TRBJ2-7; D uncertain. Looked up from germline, CDR1 is MDHEN and CDR2 is SYDVKM. The CDR3 runs to 12 residues. V was cut by 2 bases and J by 5 bases, with 7 bases left in between. The CDR3 is CASSLAINEQYF. CDR3 DNA sequence: TGTGCCAGCAGTTTAGCCATAAACGAGCAGTACTTC. The full variable domain, rest sourced from reference TRBV28 and TRBJ2-7, is DVKVTQSSRYLVKRTGEKVFLECVQDMDHENMFWYRQDPGLGLRLIYFSYDVKMKEKGDIPEGYSVSREKKERFSLILESASTNQTSMYLCASSLAINEQYFGPGTRLTVT.

This clonotype was counted ten times or more. The chain combines TRBV29-1 with TRBJ1-4; possibly TRBD1 for D (5 bases). This CDR3 has 12 residues. Germline loops: CDR1 SQVTM, CDR2 ANQGSEA. V was clipped by 6 bases and J by 5 bases, with 10 bases between them. In DNA form, the CDR3 reads TGCAGCGTGGGGGACTGGAATGAAAAACTGTTTTTT. Its translation is CSVGDWNEKLFF.

This clonotype was detected ten times or more. V usage is TRBV7-6 and J usage is TRBJ1-5; D possibly corresponds to TRBD1 (6 bases). The CDR3 totals 17 residues. The V end lost 1 base, the J end lost 0 bases, and 13 bases lay between the germline ends. Germline CDR1 SGHVS, CDR2 FNYEAQ. CDR3 DNA: TGTGCCAGCAGCTTAGTAGGGGGGCCGGGTAGCAATCAGCCCCAGCATTTT. This sequence encodes CASSLVGGPGSNQPQHF.

This clonotype came up many times. The V gene is TRBV28, the J gene TRBJ1-5; tentative D call: TRBD1 (6 bases). The V end was cut by 1 base, the J end by 7 bases, with 14 bases between. From germline, CDR1 is MDHEN and CDR2 SYDVKM. CDR3 length: 15 amino acids. The CDR3 nucleotides read TGTGCCAGCAGTTTATCAGGGGCGCTCCTCCAGCCCCAGCATTTT. Translated: CASSLSGALLQPQHF.

This clonotype has at least ten counts. The V and J genes are TRBV5-1 and TRBJ2-5; D is unclear. The CDR3 has 15 residues. Germline values: CDR1 SGHRS, CDR2 YFSETQ. The germline V and J ends were trimmed by 4 bases and 1 base, with 14 bases remaining between them. The CDR3 loop is CASSPGLAFQETQYF. CDR3 coding DNA: TGCGCCAGCAGCCCTGGCTTGGCTTTCCAAGAGACCCAGTACTTC. Together with reference TRBV5-1 and TRBJ2-5, the CDR3 gives the full variable domain: KAGVTQTPRYLIKTRGQQVTLSCSPISGHRSVSWYQQTPGQGLQFLFEYFSETQRNKGNFPGRFSGRQFSNSRSEMNVSTLELGDSALYLCASSPGLAFQETQYFGPGTRLLVL.

This clonotype appeared many times. The chain combines TRBV2 with TRBJ2-2; TRBD1 aligns across 10 bases. V was pared by 4 bases and J by 3 bases, with 2 bases of the junction left unmatched. The CDR3 consists of 15 residues. The germline V gene has CDR1 SNHLY and CDR2 FYNNEI. Written as DNA, the CDR3 is TGTGCCAGCAGTGTGACAGGGGGCCACACCGGGGAGCTGTTTTTT. Translating it yields CASSVTGGHTGELFF.

The rearrangement joins TRBV20-1 to TRBJ2-3, with TRBD2 identical over 12 bases. This CDR3 contains 17 residues. From germline, CDR1 is DFQATT and CDR2 SNEGSKA (reference sequence). V trimming: 5 bases; J trimming: 1 base; junction bases outside the gene matches: 10. CDR3 residues: CSAPKSRLAGGTDTQYF. In DNA, the CDR3 is TGCAGTGCTCCCAAGTCCCGACTAGCGGGGGGCACAGATACGCAGTATTTT.

This clonotype has only one observation. A read error may account for a junction end that differs from germline. The rearrangement links TRBV4-1 to TRBJ2-1; D ambiguous. The CDR3 is 15 residues long. Germline CDR1 reads MGHRA; CDR2 reads YSYEKL. CDR3 loop: CAGSQDPATYNEQSF. DNA of the CDR3: TGCGCCGGCAGCCAAGACCCAGCAACATACAATGAGCAGTCCTTC.

This clonotype has only a few counts. The chain combines TRBV2 with TRBJ1-2; tentatively, D is TRBD1 (5 bases). Germline V gene lookup returns CDR1 SNHLY and CDR2 FYNNEI. CDR3 length: 16 residues. V gave up 2 bases and J gave up 6 bases, with 19 bases separating them. The CDR3 protein is CASSEFAGLSKNGYTF. CDR3 sequence (DNA): TGTGCCAGCAGTGAATTTGCGGGGCTTTCTAAGAATGGCTACACCTTC.